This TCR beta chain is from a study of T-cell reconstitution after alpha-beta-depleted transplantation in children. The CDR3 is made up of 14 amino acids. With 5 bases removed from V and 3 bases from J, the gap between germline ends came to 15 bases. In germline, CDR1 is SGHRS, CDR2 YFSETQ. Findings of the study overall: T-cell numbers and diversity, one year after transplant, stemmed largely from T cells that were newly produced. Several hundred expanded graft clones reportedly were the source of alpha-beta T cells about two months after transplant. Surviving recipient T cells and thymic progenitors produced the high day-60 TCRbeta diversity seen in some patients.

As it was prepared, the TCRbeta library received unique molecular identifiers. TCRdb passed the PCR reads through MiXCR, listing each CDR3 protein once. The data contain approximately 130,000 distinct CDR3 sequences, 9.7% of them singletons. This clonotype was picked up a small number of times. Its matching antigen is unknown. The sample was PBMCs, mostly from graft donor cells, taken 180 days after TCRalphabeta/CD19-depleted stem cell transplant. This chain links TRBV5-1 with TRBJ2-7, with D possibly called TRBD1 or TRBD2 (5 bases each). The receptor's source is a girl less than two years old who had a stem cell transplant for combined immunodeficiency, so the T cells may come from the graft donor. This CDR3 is CASSLGARGYEQYF. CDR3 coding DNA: TGCGCCAGCAGTCTTGGGGCCCGGGGCTACGAGCAGTACTTC.